The next 27 T cell receptor beta chains were all read from a single sample in a study of CD8 T cells in ankylosing spondylitis. Study-wide findings and caveats: What seemed typical of ankylosing spondylitis blood was a TCR beta motif built from several highly homologous variants.

These TCRs are of unknown antigen specificity. TCRdb ran MiXCR on the 5' RACE reads and lists one entry per CDR3 protein. The table has more than 400,000 distinct CDR3 sequences, less than 6% seen once. The material sequenced was blood, either unsorted or a sorted T cell fraction (not recorded which). These receptor sequences come from a male donor with ankylosing spondylitis.

This clonotype was found many times. This chain links TRBV6-1 with TRBJ2-5, with D perhaps TRBD2 (6 bases). Germline V gene lookup returns CDR1 MNHNS and CDR2 SASEGT. The V and J ends lost 6 bases and 4 bases respectively, with 18 bases between them. This CDR3 is 15 amino acids long. The CDR3 coding sequence is TGTGCCAGCAGGCCCCGGCTTCTCGGGGGAGAGACCCAGTACTTC. Encoded protein: CASRPRLLGGETQYF.

This clonotype was detected many times. The gene calls are TRBV20-1 and TRBJ1-1; the D gene is possibly TRBD1 (5 bases). CDR3 length: 14 residues. Germline values: CDR1 DFQATT, CDR2 SNEGSKA (reference sequence). V was clipped by 3 bases and J by 5 bases, with 16 bases between them. The CDR3 nucleotides read TGCAGTGCTAGGTATCCGCCGGGGGGTACTGAAGCTTTCTTT. Translated, it gives CSARYPPGGTEAFF.

This clonotype was seen a handful of times. In DNA, the CDR3 is TGTGCCAGCAGTCCGGGACTAGGGGTTCATGAGCAGTTCTTC. This codes for CASSPGLGVHEQFF. V usage is TRBV27 and J usage is TRBJ2-1; 8 nucleotides align to TRBD2. Germline V gives CDR1 MNHEY, CDR2 SMNVEV (reference sequence). V dropped 5 bases and J dropped 8; count of bases not matched to a gene: 8. This CDR3 is built from 14 residues.

This clonotype was counted ten times or more. The chain employs TRBV6-5 and TRBJ2-1, with D hard to call. The germline gives CDR1 MNHEY, CDR2 SVGAGI. The V and J ends lost 2 bases and 0 bases respectively, with 17 bases between them. This CDR3 is 18 amino acids long. This CDR3 is CASSYKFSWVVSYNEQFF. CDR3 DNA sequence: TGTGCCAGCAGTTACAAATTCTCGTGGGTGGTCTCCTACAATGAGCAGTTCTTC.

This clonotype was seen many times. This chain joins TRBV12-3 or TRBV12-4 and TRBJ1-1; 9 bases align to TRBD1. This CDR3 region has 16 residues. The ends lost 10 bases at V and 6 bases at J; junction bases unmatched: 18. Here the CDR3 reads CAIFLDRGRGVAEAFF. In DNA form, the CDR3 reads TGTGCCATCTTCCTGGACAGGGGTCGGGGTGTCGCTGAAGCTTTCTTT.

This clonotype was observed many times. The chain couples TRBV12-3 or TRBV12-4 to TRBJ1-5; tentative D call: TRBD1 (6 bases). V shed 5 bases and J shed 4 bases, with 18 bases lying between them. The length of the CDR3 is 16 residues. The CDR3 sequence is CASSLPGQPSNQPQHF. Here the CDR3 DNA reads TGTGCCAGCAGTCTACCGGGACAACCCTCAAATCAGCCCCAGCATTTT.

This clonotype was seen ten or more times. This sequence joins TRBV4-2 and TRBJ2-3; D remains unclear. Germline CDR1 and CDR2: LGHNA and YNFKEQ. The CDR3 sequence is 16 residues long. Trimming shortened V by 4 bases and J by 2 bases, and 16 bases separated the two germline ends. Here the CDR3 reads CASSRGRAVNTDTQYF. The CDR3 DNA sequence: TGTGCCAGCAGCCGCGGTCGGGCGGTGAACACAGATACGCAGTATTTT.

There are a few counts of this clonotype. The genes are TRBV29-1 and TRBJ1-1; D gene uncertain. In germline, CDR1 is SQVTM, CDR2 ANQGSEA. The ends were cut back, 6 bases at V and 0 bases at J, with 8 bases in the middle. The CDR3 contains 12 residues. Here the CDR3 DNA reads TGCAGCGTCACTAGACTGAACACTGAAGCTTTCTTT. Translation: CSVTRLNTEAFF.

This clonotype was seen a few times. The CDR3 protein is CATAPGTGWNIQYF. The CDR3 coding sequence is TGTGCCACTGCTCCCGGGACAGGGTGGAACATTCAGTACTTC. The chain employs TRBV19 and TRBJ2-4; TRBD1 matches 9 bases. Germline-derived CDR1 and CDR2 are LNHDA and SQIVND (reference sequence). Losses at the gene ends were 10 bases for V and 7 bases for J; bases not matched to a gene: 11. This CDR3 spans 14 amino acids.

This clonotype was detected ten times or more. The chain joins TRBV5-1 to TRBJ2-5, with a tentative D call TRBD1 (5 bases). Germline V CDR1 and CDR2: SGHRS, YFSETQ. The CDR3 is 14 residues long. Trimming took off 4 bases at V and 1 base at J, with 11 bases between the two ends. The CDR3: CASSPGHFQETQYF. DNA for the CDR3: TGCGCCAGCAGCCCAGGACATTTCCAAGAGACCCAGTACTTC.

This clonotype was recorded at least ten times. This chain uses TRBV18 with TRBJ2-5; a possible D gene is TRBD2 (6 bases). This CDR3 is built from 11 residues. Per the germline V gene, CDR1 is KGHSH and CDR2 is LQKENI. V was cut by 3 bases and J by 10 bases, with 9 bases left in between. CDR3 DNA: TGTGCCAGCTCACCCTCGGAGGGCCAGTACTTC. Its protein is CASSPSEGQYF.

Ten or more counts support this clonotype. The chain uses TRBV20-1 and TRBJ2-6, with TRBD2 as a possible D gene (5 bases). CDR1 is DFQATT and CDR2 is SNEGSKA in the germline V gene (reference sequence). The CDR3 is made up of 16 amino acids. Trimming removed 2 bases from V and 0 bases from J, with 11 bases in between. In DNA, the CDR3 is TGCAGTGCTAGACAAGGACGGGACTCTGGGGCCAACGTCCTGACTTTC. It translates to CSARQGRDSGANVLTF.

This clonotype has a count of ten or more. The V gene is TRBV7-3, the J gene TRBJ2-7, with TRBD2 matching 11 bases. J was trimmed by 2 bases and V by 4 bases; bases with no gene match: 1. The CDR3 is 14 amino acids. Germline values: CDR1 SGHTA, CDR2 FQGTGA. The CDR3 DNA follows: TGTGCCAGCAGCTCTAGCGGGGGGACCTACGAGCAGTACTTC. Translating gives CASSSSGGTYEQYF. The full variable domain, in which reference TRBV7-3 and TRBJ2-7 provide the parts outside the CDR3, is GAGVSQTPSNKVTEKGKYVELRCDPISGHTALYWYRQSLGQGPEFLIYFQGTGAADDSGLPNDRFFAVRPEGSVSTLKIQRTERGDSAVYLCASSSSGGTYEQYFGPGTRLTVT.

This clonotype showed up many times. CDR3 loop: CASTLGGYEQYF. The DNA for the CDR3 is TGTGCCAGCACCCTCGGGGGGTACGAGCAGTACTTC. V usage is TRBV7-9 and J usage is TRBJ2-7; 7 bases are a match to TRBD2. This CDR3 region has 12 residues. Looked up from germline, CDR1 is SEHNR and CDR2 is FQNEAQ (reference sequence). Unmatched junction bases numbered 4, after V lost 7 bases and J lost 4 bases.

The chain has TRBV4-2 and TRBJ1-1, with D uncertain. Deletions cut 4 bases from V and 11 bases from J, with 17 bases between. This CDR3 spans 13 amino acids. The germline CDR1 and CDR2 sequences are LGHNA and YNFKEQ. CDR3 region: CASSPGPRRAAFF. CDR3 coding DNA: TGTGCCAGCAGCCCCGGGCCGCGGCGTGCGGCTTTCTTT.

This clonotype was detected ten times or more. V is TRBV20-1 and J is TRBJ1-5; TRBD1 agrees at 7 bases. This CDR3 comprises 14 residues. The germline V gene has CDR1 DFQATT and CDR2 SNEGSKA (reference sequence). After removal of 6 bases from V and 5 bases from J, the junction contained 10 bases not matched to a gene. CDR3 region: CSARKDRKDQPQHF. CDR3 coding DNA: TGCAGTGCCAGAAAGGACAGGAAAGATCAGCCCCAGCATTTT.

Many counts were recorded for this clonotype. The chain links TRBV5-1 to TRBJ1-6; D is unresolved. Germline CDR1 is SGHRS and CDR2 is YFSETQ. The CDR3 has 18 amino acids. Trimming cost V 4 bases and J 3 bases, with 20 bases left between them. The CDR3 region has the DNA TGCGCCAGCAGCAAGAATCCCACCACAGAGAACTATAATTCACCCCTCCACTTT. It codes for CASSKNPTTENYNSPLHF.

This clonotype has at least ten counts. The rearrangement links TRBV27 to TRBJ1-5; 10 positions match TRBD1. V trimming: 5 bases; J trimming: 2 bases; junction bases outside the gene matches: 6. Germline V gene sequence: CDR1 MNHEY, CDR2 SMNVEV (reference sequence). This CDR3 spans 16 amino acids. The CDR3 DNA sequence: TGTGCCAGCAGTCCGGTCGGGACAGGGGGCAATCAGCCCCAGCATTTT. Protein product: CASSPVGTGGNQPQHF.

This clonotype was observed a handful of times. One junction end disagrees with the germline gene, perhaps due to a read error. The CDR3 bases are TGCGCCAGCACCTTGGGGACTAGCGACGGAGAGACCCAGTACTTC. Residues: CASTLGTSDGETQYF. V and J are TRBV5-1 and TRBJ2-5; 10 nucleotides line up with TRBD2. In germline, CDR1 is SGHRS, CDR2 YFSETQ. The CDR3 has 15 amino acids. The whole variable domain, filled in from reference TRBV5-1 and TRBJ2-5, reads KAGVTQTPRYLIKTRGQQVTLSCSPISGHRSVSWYQQTPGQGLQFLFEYFSETQRNKGNFPGRFSGRQFSNSRSEMNVSTLELGDSALYLCASTLGTSDGETQYFGPGTRLLVL.

The chain couples TRBV20-1 to TRBJ2-1, with D possibly being TRBD1 (6 bases). Germline V gives CDR1 DFQATT, CDR2 SNEGSKA (reference sequence). V lost 3 bases to trimming and J lost 5 bases, with 11 bases between them. CDR3 size: 13 residues. CDR3 coding DNA: TGCAGTGCTAGCCTGGGGGCGCACAATGAGCAGTTCTTC. Translating gives CSASLGAHNEQFF.

This clonotype appeared many times. The rearrangement joins TRBV2 to TRBJ2-1; tentative D call: TRBD1 (5 bases). The CDR3 spans 15 residues. Germline CDR1 is SNHLY and CDR2 is FYNNEI. V shed 2 bases and J shed 8 bases, with 16 bases lying between them. The CDR3: CASSENAPVGDEQFF. In nucleotides, the CDR3 is TGTGCCAGCAGTGAAAATGCTCCTGTAGGGGATGAGCAGTTCTTC.

This clonotype has only a few counts. The chain combines TRBV7-9 with TRBJ2-7, with D perhaps matching TRBD2 (6 bases). Germline loops: CDR1 SEHNR, CDR2 FQNEAQ (reference sequence). CDR3 length equals 14 residues. The V and J ends lost 4 bases and 2 bases respectively, with 12 bases between them. The CDR3 here is CASSSGGATYEQYF. The CDR3 bases are TGTGCCAGCAGCTCAGGAGGGGCCACCTACGAGCAGTACTTC.

In this sample, this clonotype turned up many times. This chain joins TRBV20-1 and TRBJ2-6, with no clear D. With 5 bases removed from V and 0 bases from J, the gap between germline ends came to 17 bases. Per the germline V gene, CDR1 is DFQATT and CDR2 is SNEGSKA (reference sequence). The CDR3 runs to 17 residues. The DNA of the CDR3 is TGCAGTGCTCCGGCCAGGATCGAGAGCTCTGGGGCCAACGTCCTGACTTTC. Translation: CSAPARIESSGANVLTF.

The chain uses TRBV28 and TRBJ1-3; D gene unclear. This CDR3 has 16 amino acids. Germline CDR1 is MDHEN and CDR2 is SYDVKM. The ends were cut back, 4 bases at V and 7 bases at J, with 20 bases in the middle. The CDR3 bases are TGTGCCAGCAGTTCCACCACCAGGCCGCCCCAGAACACCATATATTTT. It specifies CASSSTTRPPQNTIYF.

The rearrangement links TRBV25-1 to TRBJ2-7; either TRBD1 or TRBD2 may supply D (7 bases each). The length of the CDR3 is 13 residues. V was pared by 10 bases and J by 0 bases, with 13 bases between. Germline CDR1 MGHDK, CDR2 SYGVNS. The CDR3 bases are TGTGCCACCCAGGGGGGGAGCTCCTACGAGCAGTACTTC. It yields the protein CATQGGSSYEQYF.

This clonotype was counted at least ten times. The J gene is TRBJ2-2, the V gene TRBV4-3, with a weak D call TRBD1 (5 bases). The CDR3 extends over 16 amino acids. Germline V gives CDR1 LGHNA, CDR2 YSLEER. Deletions cut 0 bases from V and 5 bases from J, with 13 bases between. In DNA form, the CDR3 reads TGCGCCAGCAGCCAAGATCTAAGGGCAGGGACCGGGGAGCTGTTTTTT. Its translation: CASSQDLRAGTGELFF.

This clonotype occurred many times. The chain uses TRBV7-9 and TRBJ2-1; 13 bases map to TRBD2. Per the germline V gene, CDR1 is SEHNR and CDR2 is FQNEAQ (reference sequence). J gave up 4 bases and V 5 bases, and 8 bases lay outside the gene matches. The CDR3 extends over 17 amino acids. The CDR3 DNA follows: TGTGCCAGCAGCCTAAAGACTAGCGGGGGGCTGTACAATGAGCAGTTCTTC. Translated, it gives CASSLKTSGGLYNEQFF.